A selection of T cell receptor beta chains follows, all from one sample in a study of CD8+ T cells in alopecia areata. The data were produced by immunoSEQ multiplex PCR, yet TCRdb's version contains in-frame clones alone and is incomplete. Here the sample spans approximately 150,000 clones, 55% being singletons. Sequenced material: CD4+ T cells sorted from blood. These TCRs come from a human donor in good health. CDR3s include the opening cysteine and the closing phenylalanine or tryptophan. D genes are given only for firm matches. For some rows the clone size is stated as once, few or many, or as a class when expanded; others skip it.

d_gene: -; v_gene: TRBV25-1; abundance: -; j_gene: TRBJ2-3; CDR3nt: TGTGCCAGCAGTGAAACAGGGCGCACAGATACCCAGTATTTT; CDR3aa: CASSETGRTDTQYF
d_gene: TRBD2; v_gene: TRBV14; abundance: -; j_gene: TRBJ2-5; CDR3nt: TGTGCCAGCAGCCAACGTACTAGCGGGAGGAGAGAGACCCAGTACTTC; CDR3aa: CASSQRTSGRRETQYF
d_gene: -; v_gene: TRBV29-1; abundance: -; j_gene: TRBJ1-1; CDR3nt: TGCAGCGTTGCGGGCAGAATGAACACTGAAGCTTTCTTT; CDR3aa: CSVAGRMNTEAFF
d_gene: -; v_gene: TRBV2; abundance: many; j_gene: TRBJ1-3; CDR3nt: TGTGCCAGCAGTGAACCCAGGGCTGGAAACACCATATATTTT; CDR3aa: CASSEPRAGNTIYF
d_gene: TRBD1; v_gene: TRBV29-1; abundance: -; j_gene: TRBJ1-2; CDR3nt: TGCAGCGCCTCAGACAGGGCCCGGCACACCTTC; CDR3aa: CSASDRARHTF
d_gene: -; v_gene: TRBV5-1; abundance: -; j_gene: TRBJ2-1; CDR3nt: TGCGCCAGCAGGATCGCCGTGGATGAGCAGTTCTTC; CDR3aa: CASRIAVDEQFF
d_gene: -; v_gene: TRBV30; abundance: -; j_gene: TRBJ2-3; CDR3nt: TGTGCCTGTGTATCGGCCTACACAGATACGCAGTATTTT; CDR3aa: CACVSAYTDTQYF
d_gene: -; v_gene: TRBV29-1; abundance: few; j_gene: TRBJ2-7; CDR3nt: TGCAGCGTTGAACGATCGTCGGGCGAGCAGTACTTC; CDR3aa: CSVERSSGEQYF
d_gene: TRBD1; v_gene: TRBV29-1; abundance: few; j_gene: TRBJ1-2; CDR3nt: TGCAGCGTTGGGGGACAGAATGGCTACACCTTC; CDR3aa: CSVGGQNGYTF
d_gene: TRBD1; v_gene: TRBV5-6; abundance: few; j_gene: TRBJ2-3; CDR3nt: TGTGCCAGCAGCCTGGGACAGGGAGGGGATACGCAGTATTTT; CDR3aa: CASSLGQGGDTQYF
d_gene: TRBD1; v_gene: TRBV27; abundance: once; j_gene: TRBJ1-1; CDR3nt: TGTGCCAGCAGTTTACAGGGGGGGGCTGAAGCTTTCTTT; CDR3aa: CASSLQGGAEAFF
d_gene: -; v_gene: TRBV6-6; abundance: -; j_gene: TRBJ1-5; CDR3nt: TGTGCCAGCAGCACAGTAGCAGGGGATCAGCCCCAGCATTTT; CDR3aa: CASSTVAGDQPQHF
d_gene: TRBD1; v_gene: TRBV6-1; abundance: -; j_gene: TRBJ1-5; CDR3nt: TGTGCCAGCGGTGCTGGGACAGGGGGCGCGTGGGGCAATCAGCCCCAGCATTTT; CDR3aa: CASGAGTGGAWGNQPQHF
d_gene: -; v_gene: TRBV2; abundance: once; j_gene: TRBJ1-5; CDR3nt: TGTGCCAGCACCGTAGTTGAGGCTAGCAATCAGCCCCAGCATTTT; CDR3aa: CASTVVEASNQPQHF
d_gene: TRBD1; v_gene: TRBV19; abundance: few; j_gene: TRBJ1-1; CDR3nt: TGTGCCAGTAGCCAGGACAGGGCCAAGAGGAGGAACACTGAAGCTTTCTTT; CDR3aa: CASSQDRAKRRNTEAFF
d_gene: -; v_gene: TRBV5-1; abundance: few; j_gene: TRBJ2-5; CDR3nt: TGCGCCAGCAGCTTGTCCGGGGACGGAGAGACCCAGTACTTC; CDR3aa: CASSLSGDGETQYF
d_gene: -; v_gene: TRBV29-1; abundance: -; j_gene: TRBJ1-1; CDR3nt: TGCAGCGTTGAATTGTTGGACAAAGCTTTCTTT; CDR3aa: CSVELLDKAFF
d_gene: -; v_gene: TRBV4-1; abundance: few; j_gene: TRBJ2-1; CDR3nt: TGCGCCAGCAGCCAAGTGGGGTCCCGCGCCTCCCTGTGGGAGCAGTTCTTC; CDR3aa: CASSQVGSRASLWEQFF
d_gene: TRBD2; v_gene: TRBV29-1; abundance: few; j_gene: TRBJ2-3; CDR3nt: TGCAGCGTTGCGTCTAGCGGGAGCACAGATACGCAGTATTTT; CDR3aa: CSVASSGSTDTQYF
d_gene: -; v_gene: TRBV18; abundance: few; j_gene: TRBJ1-1; CDR3nt: TGTGCCAGCTCACCCAATACAGGGACGAACACTGAAGCTTTCTTT; CDR3aa: CASSPNTGTNTEAFF
d_gene: -; v_gene: TRBV6-5; abundance: -; j_gene: TRBJ2-1; CDR3nt: TGTGCCAGCAGTTTGAGGAATGAGCAGTTCTTC; CDR3aa: CASSLRNEQFF
d_gene: -; v_gene: TRBV20-1; abundance: -; j_gene: TRBJ1-2; CDR3nt: TGCAGTGCTAGAGCCTTCTATGGCTACACCTTC; CDR3aa: CSARAFYGYTF
d_gene: -; v_gene: TRBV18; abundance: -; j_gene: TRBJ2-1; CDR3nt: TGTGCCAGCTCCTCCACCCAGTTCAATGAGCAGTTCTTC; CDR3aa: CASSSTQFNEQFF
d_gene: -; v_gene: TRBV29-1; abundance: -; j_gene: TRBJ1-1; CDR3nt: TGCAGCGTTGAGGTAGGGCCGGGCACTGAAGCTTTCTTT; CDR3aa: CSVEVGPGTEAFF
d_gene: -; v_gene: TRBV10-3; abundance: -; j_gene: TRBJ1-2; CDR3nt: TGTGCCATCAGTGAGTCGGTTGGCGACTATGGCTACACCTTC; CDR3aa: CAISESVGDYGYTF
d_gene: TRBD2; v_gene: TRBV29-1; abundance: -; j_gene: TRBJ2-3; CDR3nt: TGCAGCGTTGTGACTAGCGCAACCTTCACAGATACGCAGTATTTT; CDR3aa: CSVVTSATFTDTQYF
d_gene: TRBD2; v_gene: TRBV30; abundance: -; j_gene: TRBJ2-1; CDR3nt: TGTGCCTGGACCCCGTCGCGGGGGAGCTCCTACAATGAGCAGTTCTTC; CDR3aa: CAWTPSRGSSYNEQFF
d_gene: -; v_gene: TRBV13; abundance: once; j_gene: TRBJ2-1; CDR3nt: TGTGCCAGCAGCTTAGTTGATAAAGGGGATGAGCAGTTCTTC; CDR3aa: CASSLVDKGDEQFF
d_gene: -; v_gene: TRBV29-1; abundance: few; j_gene: TRBJ2-3; CDR3nt: TGCAGCGGCCGCGGGCTAGTAGGCGCAGATACGCAGTATTTT; CDR3aa: CSGRGLVGADTQYF